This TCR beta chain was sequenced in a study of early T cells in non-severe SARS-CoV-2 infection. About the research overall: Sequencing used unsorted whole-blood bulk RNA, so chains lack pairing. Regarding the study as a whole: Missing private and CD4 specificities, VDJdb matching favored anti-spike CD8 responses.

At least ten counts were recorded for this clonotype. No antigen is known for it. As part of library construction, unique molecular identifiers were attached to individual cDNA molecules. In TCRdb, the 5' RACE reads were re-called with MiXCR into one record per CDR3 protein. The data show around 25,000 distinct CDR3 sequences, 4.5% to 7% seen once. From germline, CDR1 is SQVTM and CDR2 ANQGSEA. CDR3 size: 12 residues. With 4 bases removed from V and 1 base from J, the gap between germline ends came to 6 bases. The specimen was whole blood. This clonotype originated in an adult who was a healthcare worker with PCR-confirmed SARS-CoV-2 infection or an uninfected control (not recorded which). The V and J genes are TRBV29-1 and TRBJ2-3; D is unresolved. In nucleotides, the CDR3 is TGCAGCGTTGCGGAAGGCACAGATACGCAGTATTTT. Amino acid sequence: CSVAEGTDTQYF.